These T cell receptor beta chains were read from a single sample in a study of CD8 T cells in ankylosing spondylitis. TCRdb re-called the 5' RACE reads with MiXCR, one entry per CDR3 protein. This table has about 220,000 distinct CDR3 sequences, about 7% appearing once. Input material: blood, either unsorted or a sorted T cell fraction (not recorded which). These receptor sequences come from a male donor with ankylosing spondylitis. Each CDR3 is given with its conserved first and last residue. Fields, in order: V gene, CDR3 length, clone size, CDR3 protein. Only some rows state a clone size, as once, few, many or a class for expanded clones.

>TRBV6-2/TRBV6-3|17|few
CASSYDSGRANQETQYF
>TRBV4-3|13|many
CASSQDPVDEQFF
>TRBV30|13|many
CAWSWGSYNEQFF
>TRBV12-5|14|many
CASGGDLSPETQYF
>TRBV7-9|16|few
CASSLSPNLGGETQYF
>TRBV10-3|16|few
CAISDSRQGLDTEAFF
>TRBV6-1|12|few
CASSAGEGVYTF
>TRBV5-1|13|many
CASSLNRGPEAFF
>TRBV7-8|15|many
CASSQFGTGIYGYTF
>TRBV6-2/TRBV6-3|13|many
CASSGREASPLHF
>TRBV14|16|many
CASSHHGGGLRLEQYF
>TRBV4-3|16|many
CASSQDRGGPYNEQFF
>TRBV7-3|21|many
CASSLTERGQGSSSSYNEQFF
>TRBV20-1|12|NA
CSASGTQETQYF
>TRBV13|9|few
CATDHGYTF
>TRBV20-1|13|many
CSATTGANEKLFF
>TRBV20-1|15|NA
CSARSQGAPTGELFF
>TRBV7-8|16|few
CASSLEAGLSNQPQHF
>TRBV19|14|NA
CASSEGLGYNEQFF
>TRBV12-3/TRBV12-4|16|many
CASSPGLSENTDTQYF
>TRBV4-3|16|many
CASKEGVAGNTDTQYF
>TRBV9|16|many
CASSLFGPSPAYEQYF
>TRBV24-1|14|many
CATSTGGAYNEQFF